This T cell receptor (beta chain) emerged from a study of control samples from healthy donors and cancer patients. This CDR3 has 16 amino acids. Germline CDR1 and CDR2: SGHRS and YFSETQ. V dropped 1 base and J dropped 3 bases, with 16 bases sitting between them. Generated by immunoSEQ multiplex PCR, the TCRdb table keeps only in-frame clones and is missing some. The sample records about 160,000 clones, roughly 95% being singletons. V gene TRBV5-1 combines with J gene TRBJ2-5, with D tentatively TRBD2 (6 bases). The sequencing sample was made of blood. The clonotype was recovered from a woman younger than 45 in good health. The CDR3, as DNA: TGCGCCAGCAGCTTGTACGGCAGGGAGGTCGAAGAGACCCAGTACTTC. Protein sequence: CASSLYGREVEETQYF.